These 16 T cell receptor beta chains were sequenced from one sample in a study of T cells after yellow fever vaccination. Via MiXCR, TCRdb re-called the 5' RACE reads, giving one row per CDR3 protein. The table includes about 550,000 distinct CDR3 sequences, about 19% detected once. The sequences come from PBMCs, collected 15 days after the yellow fever booster vaccination. Receptors originate from a man aged 30-40 years who received the YFV17D yellow fever vaccine.

This clonotype was seen ten or more times. The gene calls are TRBV5-1 and TRBJ1-4, with D perhaps TRBD1 (5 bases). From germline, CDR1 is SGHRS and CDR2 YFSETQ. The CDR3 covers 14 residues. V dropped 4 bases and J dropped 3 bases, with 10 bases sitting between them. In DNA form, the CDR3 reads TGCGCCAGCAGCGTGACAGTAGCTAATGAAAAACTGTTTTTT. This sequence encodes CASSVTVANEKLFF.

This sequence joins TRBV7-9 and TRBJ2-7; D is perhaps TRBD1 (5 bases). The CDR3 runs 16 residues. The germline CDR1 and CDR2 sequences are SEHNR and FQNEAQ (reference sequence). The V and J ends lost 2 bases and 3 bases respectively, with 17 bases between them. CDR3 coding DNA: TGTGCCAGCAGCTTAAACCGGGCAGGGCGACTCTACGAGCAGTACTTC. It specifies CASSLNRAGRLYEQYF.

This chain uses TRBV5-1 with TRBJ2-5, with 15 bases identical to TRBD2. Germline V gene lookup returns CDR1 SGHRS and CDR2 YFSETQ. With V trimmed by 4 bases and J by 5 bases, 6 bases remained unmatched. The CDR3 extends over 16 amino acids. CDR3 amino acids: CASSTGLAGGGETQYF. CDR3 DNA sequence: TGCGCCAGCAGCACGGGACTAGCGGGAGGAGGGGAGACCCAGTACTTC.

This clonotype was seen more than once but under ten times. V and J are TRBV20-1 and TRBJ1-6; a possible D gene is TRBD1 (5 bases). Germline values: CDR1 DFQATT, CDR2 SNEGSKA (reference sequence). The V gene lost 6 bases and the J gene lost 7 bases, with 19 bases spanning the gap. The CDR3 contains 15 residues. The CDR3 here is CSAHLPAGPNSPLHF. Written as DNA, the CDR3 is TGCAGTGCCCACCTTCCGGCAGGGCCCAATTCACCCCTCCACTTT.

On this clonotype itself: The junction differs from germline at one of its ends, possibly a read error. The chain has TRBV5-1 and TRBJ1-1, with D perhaps TRBD1 (6 bases). The V gene's germline CDR1 is SGHRS and CDR2 YFSETQ. The CDR3 consists of 14 residues. CDR3 bases: TGCGCCAGCAGCAGATCCCAGGGGAACTCTGAAGCTTTCTTT. It yields the protein CASSRSQGNSEAFF.

In its sample, this clonotype was seen a few times. The chain couples TRBV12-3 or TRBV12-4 to TRBJ2-1; D may be TRBD1 (6 bases). The germline V and J ends were trimmed by 7 bases and 7 bases, with 20 bases remaining between them. There are 15 residues in the CDR3. The CDR3 nucleotides read TGTGCCAGCAACCTCCCCATACAGGGATGGAATGAGCAGTTCTTC. Protein sequence: CASNLPIQGWNEQFF.

In this sample, this clonotype turned up a few times. The chain joins TRBV20-1 to TRBJ2-7; a weak D match, TRBD1 (5 bases). The germline CDR1 and CDR2 sequences are DFQATT and SNEGSKA (reference sequence). Trimming took 6 bases from V and 5 from J, leaving 11 bases between them. CDR3 length: 11 amino acids. CDR3 DNA sequence: TGCAGTGCCCCGAACAGGAACGAGCAGTACTTC. This codes for CSAPNRNEQYF.

V usage is TRBV7-2 and J usage is TRBJ2-1, with 10 bases matching TRBD1. The CDR3 sequence is 16 residues long. After removal of 0 bases from V and 7 bases from J, the junction contained 6 bases not matched to a gene. Germline-derived CDR1 and CDR2 are SGHTA and FQGNSA. The CDR3 coding sequence is TGTGCCAGCAGCTTAGCGGTGGGACAGGGGAAGAATGAGCAGTTCTTC. Protein sequence: CASSLAVGQGKNEQFF.

The V gene is TRBV20-1, the J gene TRBJ2-2; 9 bases line up with TRBD2. Germline assignment: CDR1 DFQATT and CDR2 SNEGSKA (reference sequence). The J segment lost 6 bases and the V segment lost 5 bases, leaving 10 bases of the junction unmatched. The length of the CDR3 is 15 residues. CDR3 region: CSAVPSGKASGELFF. The CDR3 nucleotides are TGCAGTGCTGTACCTAGCGGGAAGGCCTCCGGGGAGCTGTTTTTT.

This clonotype was observed a few times. J is TRBJ2-3 and V is TRBV11-1; D is uncertain. CDR1 SGHAT and CDR2 FQDESV come from the germline V gene (reference sequence). The V gene lost 0 bases and the J gene lost 0 bases, with 16 bases spanning the gap. This CDR3 is 18 amino acids long. CDR3 in amino acids: CASSLADFFGKSTDTQYF. The CDR3 DNA reads as TGTGCCAGCAGCTTAGCTGATTTTTTTGGGAAAAGCACAGATACGCAGTATTTT.

This clonotype was seen more than once but under ten times. This chain links TRBV10-3 with TRBJ2-5; the match to TRBD1 covers 10 bases. There are 15 residues in the CDR3. Germline CDR1 reads ENHRY; CDR2 reads SYGVKD. V lost 5 bases and J lost 5; bases outside the gene matches: 8. The CDR3 coding sequence is TGTGCCATCAGTCGAAGGGACAGGGGAACGGAGACCCAGTACTTC. Its translation is CAISRRDRGTETQYF.

The V and J genes are TRBV11-3 and TRBJ2-2, with D possibly TRBD1 on 6 matching bases. In germline, CDR1 is SGHNT, CDR2 YENEEA. With 4 bases removed from V and 1 base from J, the gap between germline ends came to 13 bases. The CDR3 totals 16 residues. The CDR3 here is CASSSHRDLNTGELFF. CDR3 nucleotides: TGTGCCAGCAGCTCCCACAGGGACCTGAACACCGGGGAGCTGTTTTTT. The complete variable domain, with remaining parts taken from reference TRBV11-3 and TRBJ2-2, reads EAGVVQSPRYKIIEKKQPVAFWCNPISGHNTLYWYLQNLGQGPELLIRYENEEAVDDSQLPKDRFSAERLKGVDSTLKIQPAELGDSAVYLCASSSHRDLNTGELFFGEGSRLTVL.

This clonotype showed up just a few times. V usage is TRBV9 and J usage is TRBJ2-5; 13 nucleotides match TRBD2. In germline, CDR1 is SGDLS, CDR2 YYNGEE. This CDR3 region has 14 residues. Trimming cost V 8 bases and J 5 bases; bases outside gene matches: 6. CDR3 nucleotide sequence: TGTGCCAGTAACCCGACTAGCGGGAGGGAGACCCAGTACTTC. This translates into CASNPTSGRETQYF.

This clonotype has just one count. This rearrangement joins TRBV7-9 to TRBJ2-7, with no clear D. V lost 5 bases to trimming and J lost 7 bases, with 12 bases between them. The CDR3 has 12 amino acids. Germline V gives CDR1 SEHNR, CDR2 FQNEAQ (reference sequence). CDR3 bases: TGTGCCAGCAGCGGGTCCCTGGGGGAGCAGTACTTC. Amino acid sequence: CASSGSLGEQYF.

The genes are TRBV18 and TRBJ2-7; unclear D gene. The CDR3 consists of 13 residues. Trimming took 0 bases from V and 3 from J, leaving 6 bases between them. The germline gives CDR1 KGHSH, CDR2 LQKENI. CDR3 bases: TGTGCCAGCTCACCACCGCCTCTCTACGAGCAGTACTTC. Translating it yields CASSPPPLYEQYF.

The chain employs TRBV19 and TRBJ2-1; possibly TRBD1 or TRBD2 for D (7 bases each). The germline gives CDR1 LNHDA, CDR2 SQIVND (reference sequence). Between the trimmed V and J ends, which lost 5 bases and 4 bases, there was a span of 12 bases. The CDR3 extends over 14 amino acids. The CDR3 sequence is CASSGRGGYNEQFF. CDR3 nucleotide sequence: TGTGCCAGTAGTGGCAGGGGGGGTTACAATGAGCAGTTCTTC.